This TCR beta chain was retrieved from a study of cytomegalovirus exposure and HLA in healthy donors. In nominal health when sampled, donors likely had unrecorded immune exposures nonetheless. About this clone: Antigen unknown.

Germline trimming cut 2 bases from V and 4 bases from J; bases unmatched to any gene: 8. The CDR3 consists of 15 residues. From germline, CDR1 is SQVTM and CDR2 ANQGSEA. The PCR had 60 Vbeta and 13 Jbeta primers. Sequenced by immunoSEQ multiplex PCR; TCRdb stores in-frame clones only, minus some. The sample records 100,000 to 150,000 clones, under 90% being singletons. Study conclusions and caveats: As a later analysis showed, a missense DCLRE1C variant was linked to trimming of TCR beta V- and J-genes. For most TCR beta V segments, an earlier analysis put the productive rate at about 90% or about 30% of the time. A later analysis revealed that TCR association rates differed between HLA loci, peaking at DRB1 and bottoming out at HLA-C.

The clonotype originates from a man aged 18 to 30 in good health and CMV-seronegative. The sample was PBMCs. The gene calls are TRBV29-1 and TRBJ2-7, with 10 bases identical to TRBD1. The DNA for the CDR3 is TGCAGCGTTGAATCGCCGGGACAGGGGTATTACGAGCAGTACTTC. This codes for CSVESPGQGYYEQYF.